This TCR beta chain emerged from a study of cytomegalovirus exposure and HLA in healthy donors. This CDR3 has 12 residues. CDR1 and CDR2 (germline): SGHTA, FQGNSA. The V end was cut by 3 bases, the J end by 0 bases, with 3 bases between. Study observations and caveats: When analyzed later, a missense DCLRE1C variant was found to be linked to TCR beta V- and J-gene trimming.

About this clone: The antigen is undetermined.

Primers included in the PCR were 60 Vbeta and 13 Jbeta primers. Produced via immunoSEQ multiplex PCR; TCRdb's table is partial and in-frame only. The table has roughly 190,000 clones, approximately 80% seen once. The gene calls are TRBV7-2 and TRBJ2-7, with D unclear. This clonotype was obtained from a female donor in good health and CMV-seronegative. The sequenced sample was PBMCs. The CDR3, as DNA: TGTGCCAGCAGCTTTAGCTCCTACGAGCAGTACTTC. Translation: CASSFSSYEQYF. Full variable domain (missing parts from reference TRBV7-2 and TRBJ2-7): GAGVSQSPSNKVTEKGKDVELRCDPISGHTALYWYRQSLGQGLEFLIYFQGNSAPDKSGLPSDRFSAERTGGSVSTLTIQRTQQEDSAVYLCASSFSSYEQYFGPGTRLTVT.